This T cell receptor (beta chain) is drawn from a study of T cells after posttransplantation cyclophosphamide. Assay used: immunoSEQ multiplex PCR; TCRdb lists only in-frame clones, some missing. The profile shows tens of thousands of clones, 70% to 90% of them singletons. CDR1 and CDR2 from the germline V gene are GTSNPN and SVGIG (reference sequence). The germline V and J ends were trimmed by 4 bases and 2 bases, with 9 bases remaining between them. The CDR3 spans 13 residues. The sequence derives from a man between 25 and 39 years old with a blood cancer, CMV-positive, and with a related stem cell donor. The sequenced sample consisted of PBMCs. The chain has TRBV30 and TRBJ1-3; D possibly corresponds to TRBD1 (5 bases). The CDR3 bases are TGTGCCTGGAATAGGGGTACTGGAAACACCATATATTTT. Translating it yields CAWNRGTGNTIYF.